This entry is about one TCR beta chain. The antigen it binds to is not known. No base quality values were provided; no much bigger clone lies one nucleotide off. The time point tag for this specimen amounts to: about 28 days (+/-7) after the second vaccine dose. AZD1222 recipients with second doses at about 4 weeks or about 12 weeks were pooled, because spike-specific TCR depth and breadth did not differ between schedules. Samples from vaccinated people were obtained from the UK trials COV001 and COV002, which included a single-blind randomized controlled phase 2/3 trial of AZD1222 (ChAdOx1 nCoV-19) in healthy adults. For TCRbeta chain sequencing, PBMC samples from trial participants were taken at day 0 and at day 28 after the second dose. This sample was taken from a study of T cell responses to AZD1222 COVID-19 vaccine listed by TCRdb under 2021. Turning to the overall study: TCR sequencing was performed for fewer than 250 trial participants, of whom around 200 were given two doses of AZD1222 and roughly 25 were given two doses of MenACWY control vaccine. Enrollment into the trials was organized by age into subgroups of 18-55, 56-69 and 70-plus years, and those subgroups contained approximately 150, 30 and 60 TCR-sequenced participants, respectively. Points the paper makes about the study in general: Vaccine-associated CD4 TCRs spanned the whole spike protein, with dominant responses in regions 160-218 and 743-854. A significant rise in spike-specific TCR breadth and depth was observed after two AZD1222 doses relative to day 0 and relative to MenACWY recipients. Nearly half of unique spike-specific TCRs reportedly recognized epitopes outside regions mutated in the B.1.351 and B.1.1.7 variants. Participants were mostly white British, with more females than males. The authors suggested clonal diversity may have been underestimated. Because no samples from the day 14 peak response were available, repertoires could be characterized only after the peak T cell response. The 56-69-year group was small, and its depth increase did not reach significance, likely because of low power. Conclusions about previously exposed vaccinees are limited because only six or seven AZD1222 recipients were SARS-CoV-2 seropositive at baseline.

The CDR3 regions of human TCRbeta chains were analyzed by immunosequencing. In the original analysis: Repertoire TCRs were matched against a reference library of SARS-CoV-2-specific TCRs generated with the MIRA antigen-specificity platform. Breadth was defined as the fraction of unique TCRs that were SARS-CoV-2-associated. Depth was defined as the fraction of total T cells that were SARS-CoV-2-associated. Each spike-specific TCR was assigned to its reactive spike region and to a CD4 or CD8 class using the MIRA data. Log10-transformed breadth and depth values were compared by one-way ANOVA with Sidak's multiple comparisons tests. This is the immuneACCESS table as TCRdb keeps it, with only in-frame sequences that have V and J called. A part of the clones is gone; compared with another copy, unresolved V genes explain less than half, and the rest is unexplained. From that table come the V and J calls and clone size; the DNA was used to work out D and trimming. Within this sample are about 180,000 clones, with 88% of them counted one time only. The ten largest clones add up to around a tenth of the sample.

Including the terminal cysteine and phenylalanine, the CDR3 comprises 18 residues. Kept here is only the CDR3 DNA, which spans 54 bases and is read in frame from base 1. V loses 4 bases of germline sequence and J loses 0 bases, and the interval between the two ends is 19 bases. According to the germline V gene, CDR1 reads MNHEY and CDR2 reads SVGEGT. The sequence was collected from an adult who received the AZD1222 COVID-19 vaccine. Recombination linked TRBV6-2 or TRBV6-3 to TRBJ1-3; a confident D gene designation cannot be given. The sample in question was peripheral blood, obtained 28 days after the second AZD1222 dose. The bases read TGTGCCAGCAGTTTCGGGTTTTCTCCAGGACTCTCTGGAAACACCATATATTTT. This sequence encodes CASSFGFSPGLSGNTIYF.